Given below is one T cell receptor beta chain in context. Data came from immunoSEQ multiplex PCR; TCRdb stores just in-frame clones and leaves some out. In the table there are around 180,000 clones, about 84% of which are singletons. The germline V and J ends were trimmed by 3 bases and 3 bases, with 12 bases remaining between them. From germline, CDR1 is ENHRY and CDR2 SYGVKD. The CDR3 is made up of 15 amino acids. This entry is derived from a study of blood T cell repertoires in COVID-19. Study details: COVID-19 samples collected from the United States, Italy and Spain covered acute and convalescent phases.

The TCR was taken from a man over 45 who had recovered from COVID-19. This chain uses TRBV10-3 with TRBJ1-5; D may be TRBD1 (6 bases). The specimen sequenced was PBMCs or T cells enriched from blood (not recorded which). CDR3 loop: CAISDVQGYNQPQHF. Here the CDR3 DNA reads TGTGCCATCAGTGACGTACAGGGTTACAATCAGCCCCAGCATTTT.